This T cell receptor (beta chain) originates from a study of shared clonotypes between healthy human individuals. The study, taken as a whole, reports: The donor pool, a small one, limited the genetic and exposure-history diversity represented.

CDR1 and CDR2 (germline): SGHTA, FQGNSA. CDR3 size: 15 residues. The germline V and J ends were trimmed by 0 bases and 1 base, with 10 bases remaining between them. The repertoire was sequenced with immunoSEQ multiplex PCR; TCRdb's copy has only in-frame clones and lacks some. The profile shows around 2.1 million clones, 95% of them singletons. As concerns this clone: Antigen: not known.

Into CD45RA+ naive and CD45RA-negative memory subsets, the CD4+ cells were split. The receptor was derived from a man aged 18 to 35 in good health. This chain connects TRBV7-2 to TRBJ2-7; D is unclear. The sequencing sample was made of naive CD4+ T cells sorted from blood. The subset denotes: CD45RA+ positively selected. The CDR3 nucleotides read TGTGCCAGCAGCTTAGCGAAGGGCAGTTCCTACGAGCAGTACTTC. Residues: CASSLAKGSSYEQYF. Drawing the rest from reference TRBV7-2 and TRBJ2-7, the complete variable domain is GAGVSQSPSNKVTEKGKDVELRCDPISGHTALYWYRQSLGQGLEFLIYFQGNSAPDKSGLPSDRFSAERTGGSVSTLTIQRTQQEDSAVYLCASSLAKGSSYEQYFGPGTRLTVT.